This T cell receptor (beta chain) appears in the sequencing data of a study of beta chain features in type 1 diabetes. Study-wide findings and caveats: The study found moderately but significantly shorter TCRB CDR3s in all four CD4+ subsets of Type 1 diabetes patients.

CDR1 MDHEN and CDR2 SYDVKM come from the germline V gene. The CDR3 is made up of 14 amino acids. The V gene lost 7 bases and the J gene lost 3 bases, with 16 bases spanning the gap. The authors reverse transcribed all of the isolated RNA, so sequencing captured expressed TCRB transcripts. Data came from immunoSEQ multiplex PCR; TCRdb stores just in-frame clones and leaves some out. The data contain 250,000 to 300,000 clones, roughly an eighth of them singletons. This clone was detected only a few times. Its antigen remains unidentified. The chain uses TRBV28 and TRBJ2-7; D is possibly TRBD2 (6 bases). Sequenced sample: naive CD4+ T cells from blood. This receptor was taken from a man aged 30-40 years with type 1 diabetes. This CDR3 reads CASISRRGYYEQYF. The CDR3, as DNA: TGTGCCAGCATCAGCCGGCGGGGCTACTACGAGCAGTACTTC.